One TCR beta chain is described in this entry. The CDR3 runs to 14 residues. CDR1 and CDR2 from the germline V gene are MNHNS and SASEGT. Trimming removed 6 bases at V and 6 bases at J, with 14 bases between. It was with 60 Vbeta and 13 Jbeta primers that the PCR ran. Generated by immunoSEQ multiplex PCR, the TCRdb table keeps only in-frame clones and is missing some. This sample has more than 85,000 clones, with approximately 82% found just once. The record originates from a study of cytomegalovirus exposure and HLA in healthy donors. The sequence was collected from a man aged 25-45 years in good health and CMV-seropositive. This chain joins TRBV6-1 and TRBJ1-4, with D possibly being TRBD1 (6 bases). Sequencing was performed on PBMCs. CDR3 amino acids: CASSLATGYEKLFF. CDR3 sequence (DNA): TGTGCCAGCAGCTTGGCCACAGGGTATGAAAAACTGTTTTTT.